This entry lists 6 T cell receptor beta chains sequenced from one sample in a study of T cell responses to AZD1222 COVID-19 vaccine. TCRdb keeps only in-frame clones here, not all; method: immunoSEQ multiplex PCR. Of roughly 140,000 clones listed, roughly 92% are singletons. Sequences were derived from peripheral blood, sampled 28 days after the second AZD1222 dose. The receptors here all came from an adult who received the AZD1222 COVID-19 vaccine.

This sequence joins TRBV7-7 and TRBJ2-2; tentative D call: TRBD2 (6 bases). This CDR3 is built from 12 residues. CDR1 and CDR2 (germline): SSHAT, FNYEAQ (reference sequence). The CDR3 DNA reads TGTGCTAGCTCGGGGGAAATCGGGGAGCTGTTTTTT. Protein: CASSGEIGELFF. Full variable domain (remainder filled in from reference TRBV7-7 and TRBJ2-2): GAGVSQSPRYKVTKRGQDVTLRCDPISSHATLYWYQQALGQGPEFLTYFNYEAQPDKSGLPSDRFSAERPEGSISTLTIQRTEQRDSAMYRCASSGEIGELFFGEGSRLTVL.

This CDR3 reads CASSPTFRQGHGYTF. The CDR3 coding sequence is TGTGCCAGCAGTCCCACCTTTCGACAGGGGCATGGCTACACCTTC. The chain is built from TRBV28 and TRBJ1-2; 8 positions agree with TRBD1. V lost 5 bases and J lost 6; bases outside the gene matches: 11. CDR1 and CDR2 from the germline V gene are MDHEN and SYDVKM. The length of the CDR3 is 15 residues.

This chain joins TRBV27 and TRBJ2-1; D not certain. CDR3 length: 16 residues. The germline gives CDR1 MNHEY, CDR2 SMNVEV (reference sequence). Trimming took off 2 bases at V and 4 bases at J, with 15 bases between the two ends. As DNA, the CDR3 is TGTGCCAGCAGTTTAAGACCGGCTCAGAAGTACAATGAGCAGTTCTTC. Encoded protein: CASSLRPAQKYNEQFF.

The chain couples TRBV5-1 to TRBJ2-3; 14 bases map to TRBD2. This CDR3 spans 16 amino acids. In germline, CDR1 is SGHRS, CDR2 YFSETQ. With V trimmed by 7 bases and J by 5 bases, 9 bases remained unmatched. The CDR3 nucleotides are TGCGCCAGCGCGGGACTAGCGGGAGAAAATATAGATACGCAGTATTTT. This translates into CASAGLAGENIDTQYF.

This rearrangement joins TRBV4-1 to TRBJ2-3; D call uncertain. Germline V gene sequence: CDR1 MGHRA, CDR2 YSYEKL. The CDR3 sequence is 15 residues long. V lost 4 bases to trimming and J lost 2 bases, with 13 bases between them. The CDR3 reads CASSPQQATTDTQYF. As DNA, the CDR3 is TGCGCCAGCAGCCCCCAACAAGCTACCACAGATACGCAGTATTTT.

The chain links TRBV10-1 to TRBJ1-2; D remains unclear. Germline V gives CDR1 WNHNN, CDR2 SYGVQD (reference sequence). The CDR3 totals 14 residues. V dropped 8 bases and J dropped 4 bases, with 17 bases sitting between them. CDR3 amino acids: CASVPKGRAYGYTF. CDR3 sequence (DNA): TGCGCCAGCGTCCCGAAAGGGCGCGCCTATGGCTACACCTTC.